This T cell receptor beta chain appears in the sequencing data of a study of low-dose radiotherapy and immunotherapy resistance in tumors. About the research overall: Cohort 1 was treated with 0.5 Gy per fraction at 2-week intervals, amounting to 6.5 Gy overall.

Documented time point: after trial treatment. Regarding treatment: LDRT plus nivolumab, ipilimumab, low-dose cyclophosphamide and aspirin (RACIN trial). TRAV- and TRBV-specific primers were used for first-strand cDNA, which covered alpha and beta chains. Using a constant-region primer together with a V-primer adapter, TCRs were subjected to around 20 PCR cycles of amplification. TCRdb ran MiXCR on the reads and lists one entry per CDR3 protein. The sample contains about 100,000 distinct CDR3 sequences, about a fifth of which appear only once. With 3 bases removed from V and 0 bases from J, the gap between germline ends came to 11 bases. The V gene's germline CDR1 is SNHLY and CDR2 FYNNEI. The CDR3 spans 15 residues.

This sample comprised PBMCs, obtained after low-dose radiotherapy plus immunotherapy. V gene TRBV2 combines with J gene TRBJ2-5; D is ambiguous. The sequence was collected from a male donor with prostate cancer. This chain's CDR3 is CASSDLNPYQETQYF. The DNA for the CDR3 is TGTGCCAGCAGTGACCTTAACCCTTACCAAGAGACCCAGTACTTC.